Listed here are 21 T cell receptor beta chains from one sample, sequenced in a study of cytomegalovirus exposure and HLA in healthy donors. 60 Vbeta and 13 Jbeta primers were used in PCR. Sequencing was performed with immunoSEQ multiplex PCR; in TCRdb, only in-frame clones are kept and a portion is missing. This sample has over 100,000 clones; approximately 74% occur once, and the top ten carry approximately 7.2%. Input material: PBMCs. The receptors stem from a male donor in good health and CMV-seronegative.

The chain links TRBV9 to TRBJ1-5; D is unclear. CDR3 length equals 15 residues. Germline CDR1 and CDR2: SGDLS and YYNGEE. The V end lost 0 bases, the J end lost 4 bases, and 11 bases lay between the germline ends. CDR3 amino acids: CASSVGEGRNQPQHF. The CDR3 nucleotides read TGTGCCAGCAGCGTAGGGGAAGGGAGGAATCAGCCCCAGCATTTT.

This chain connects TRBV4-2 to TRBJ1-3, with no clear D. The germline V gene encodes CDR1 LGHNA and CDR2 YNFKEQ. The CDR3 extends over 19 amino acids. Trimming left V 0 bases short and J 0 bases short, with 18 bases between. The CDR3 region has the DNA TGTGCCAGCAGCCAAGACTGGCGAGGGCCCTACTTCTCTGGAAACACCATATATTTT. Its translation is CASSQDWRGPYFSGNTIYF.

J is TRBJ2-3 and V is TRBV29-1, with D maybe TRBD1 (5 bases). The CDR3 runs 13 residues. Between the trimmed V and J ends, which lost 4 bases and 1 base, there was a span of 9 bases. Germline V lookup: CDR1 SQVTM, CDR2 ANQGSEA. The CDR3, as DNA: TGCAGCGTTGGAGTGACAGGCACAGATACGCAGTATTTT. This codes for CSVGVTGTDTQYF.

V and J are TRBV5-1 and TRBJ2-7, with 10 bases aligning to TRBD1. Losses at the gene ends were 0 bases for V and 2 bases for J; bases not matched to a gene: 2. The CDR3 length is 15 residues. Germline V gene data show CDR1 as SGHRS and CDR2 as YFSETQ. In DNA form, the CDR3 reads TGCGCCAGCAGCTTGGGGACAGGGGGAACCTACGAGCAGTACTTC. This encodes CASSLGTGGTYEQYF.

The CDR3 DNA reads TGTGCTGGGCGAGACAACTACGAGCAGTACTTC. Its translation is CAGRDNYEQYF. The V call is TRBV7-7, the J call TRBJ2-7; D remains unclear. Germline loops: CDR1 SSHAT, CDR2 FNYEAQ (reference sequence). The CDR3 has 11 residues. Full variable domain (rest looked up from reference TRBV7-7 and TRBJ2-7): GAGVSQSPRYKVTKRGQDVTLRCDPISSHATLYWYQQALGQGPEFLTYFNYEAQPDKSGLPSDRFSAERPEGSISTLTIQRTEQRDSAMYRCAGRDNYEQYFGPGTRLTVT.

The chain is built from TRBV6-1 and TRBJ2-1, with D tentatively TRBD2 (6 bases). V was shortened by 1 base and J by 4 bases, with 20 bases between the two germline ends. From germline, CDR1 is MNHNS and CDR2 SASEGT. The CDR3 has 18 amino acids. The CDR3 nucleotides are TGTGCCAGCAGTGAAGGAAGGTATCGGGGGTTAGGTTACAATGAGCAGTTCTTC. Translation: CASSEGRYRGLGYNEQFF.

The chain combines TRBV18 with TRBJ1-1; maybe TRBD1 (5 bases). The germline gives CDR1 KGHSH, CDR2 LQKENI. This CDR3 has 16 amino acids. V gave up 2 bases and J gave up 0 bases, with 13 bases separating them. CDR3 amino acids: CASSPSYRTMNTEAFF. CDR3 DNA: TGTGCCAGCTCACCATCATACAGGACCATGAACACTGAAGCTTTCTTT.

The rearrangement uses TRBV5-8 and TRBJ2-3; D uncertain. The CDR3 loop spans 14 amino acids. CDR1 SGHTS and CDR2 YDEGEE come from the germline V gene. Between the trimmed V and J ends, which lost 7 bases and 3 bases, there was a span of 15 bases. DNA of the CDR3: TGTGCCAGCCCTAAAAAGCGAATGACAGATACGCAGTATTTT. Its translation: CASPKKRMTDTQYF.

This sequence joins TRBV2 and TRBJ2-5; 7 positions match TRBD2. Per the germline V gene, CDR1 is SNHLY and CDR2 is FYNNEI. Trimming took 3 bases from V and 11 from J; bases not matched to a gene: 12. This CDR3 has 14 residues. The DNA for the CDR3 is TGTGCCAGCAGTGAGTCGGGAGGACTTCACCCGCAGTACTTC. Its translation is CASSESGGLHPQYF.

The V and J genes are TRBV6-5 and TRBJ2-7; D may be TRBD1 (5 bases). The germline gives CDR1 MNHEY, CDR2 SVGAGI. The V and J ends lost 8 bases and 1 base respectively, with 12 bases between them. The CDR3 runs to 13 residues. The CDR3 DNA follows: TGTGCCAGCCGCAACCGACAGTCCTACGAGCAGTACTTC. Its protein product is CASRNRQSYEQYF.

This chain links TRBV28 with TRBJ2-7; 10 bases map to TRBD2. Germline V gene data show CDR1 as MDHEN and CDR2 as SYDVKM. Trimming took 3 bases from V and 3 from J; bases not matched to a gene: 11. CDR3 length: 17 amino acids. In DNA, the CDR3 is TGTGCCAGCAGTTTCCCCGATACTAGCGGGATAAACTACGAGCAGTACTTC. Protein sequence: CASSFPDTSGINYEQYF.

The V and J genes are TRBV27 and TRBJ1-5; a weak D match, TRBD1 (5 bases). Germline V CDR1 and CDR2: MNHEY, SMNVEV (reference sequence). The CDR3 sequence is 14 residues long. The V gene lost 6 bases and the J gene lost 3 bases, with 12 bases spanning the gap. In DNA, the CDR3 is TGTGCCAGCAGCTCTGACAGATACAATCAGCCCCAGCATTTT. It codes for CASSSDRYNQPQHF.

The chain has TRBV25-1 and TRBJ2-1, with 9 bases matching TRBD1. The CDR3 contains 16 residues. The V gene's germline CDR1 is MGHDK and CDR2 SYGVNS. V dropped 1 base and J dropped 1; count of bases not matched to a gene: 2. The CDR3 region has the DNA TGTGCCAGCAGTGAATCCGGGACAGGGTCCTACAATGAGCAGTTCTTC. This sequence encodes CASSESGTGSYNEQFF. Full variable domain (missing parts from reference TRBV25-1 and TRBJ2-1): EADIYQTPRYLVIGTGKKITLECSQTMGHDKMYWYQQDPGMELHLIHYSYGVNSTEKGDLSSESTVSRIRTEHFPLTLESARPSHTSQYLCASSESGTGSYNEQFFGPGTRLTVL.

This clone was seen a handful of times. The CDR3: CASSLGQRNYGYTF. The CDR3 bases are TGTGCCAGCAGCCTCGGACAGCGTAACTATGGCTACACCTTC. The chain has TRBV28 and TRBJ1-2; perhaps TRBD1 as D (6 bases). V was pared by 6 bases and J by 1 base, with 12 bases between. The CDR3 is made up of 14 amino acids. Germline V CDR1 and CDR2: MDHEN, SYDVKM.

The chain recombines TRBV7-6 with TRBJ2-3; 10 nucleotides match TRBD2. V trimming: 2 bases; J trimming: 1 base; junction bases outside the gene matches: 3. This CDR3 contains 16 residues. CDR1 and CDR2 from the germline V gene are SGHVS and FNYEAQ. CDR3 DNA: TGTGCCAGCAGCTTAAATCTAGCGGGGGGCACAGATACGCAGTATTTT. This sequence encodes CASSLNLAGGTDTQYF.

A word on this clone: Germline and junction disagree at one end, which may indicate a read error. V usage is TRBV7-2 and J usage is TRBJ2-2, with D possibly being TRBD1 (5 bases). The CDR3 is 15 residues long. The germline V gene has CDR1 SGHTA and CDR2 FQGNSA. This CDR3 is CASSLGQSKTGELFF. As DNA, the CDR3 is TGTGCCAGCAGCTTAGGACAGTCGAAGACCGGGGAGCTGTTTTTT. The variable domain in full, completed from reference TRBV7-2 and TRBJ2-2, reads GAGVSQSPSNKVTEKGKDVELRCDPISGHTALYWYRQSLGQGLEFLIYFQGNSAPDKSGLPSDRFSAERTGGSVSTLTIQRTQQEDSAVYLCASSLGQSKTGELFFGEGSRLTVL.

This clone was seen more than once but under ten times. The gene calls are TRBV30 and TRBJ2-3, with 7 bases that match TRBD2. Germline V gives CDR1 GTSNPN, CDR2 SVGIG (reference sequence). J was trimmed by 5 bases and V by 5 bases; bases with no gene match: 16. This CDR3 comprises 16 residues. Here the CDR3 DNA reads TGTGCCTGGGACGCCCGCGGGGGAGGGCCGAAAGATACGCAGTATTTT. As protein: CAWDARGGGPKDTQYF.

The rearrangement uses TRBV4-2 and TRBJ2-7; TRBD2 matches 7 bases. CDR3 size: 14 residues. J gave up 4 bases and V 3 bases, and 6 bases lay outside the gene matches. CDR1 is LGHNA and CDR2 is YNFKEQ in the germline V gene. The CDR3 DNA is TGTGCCAGCAGCCAGGGGGTGGGGGGGTACGAGCAGTACTTC. Encoded protein: CASSQGVGGYEQYF.

This sequence joins TRBV6-5 and TRBJ1-5; a weak D match, TRBD1 (5 bases). This CDR3 is built from 13 residues. Germline CDR1 and CDR2: MNHEY and SVGAGI. The ends were cut back, 8 bases at V and 5 bases at J, with 13 bases in the middle. CDR3 sequence (DNA): TGTGCCAGCCGGGGGGGAGGCGATCAGCCCCAGCATTTT. Protein product: CASRGGGDQPQHF.

The chain employs TRBV10-3 and TRBJ2-7, with 7 bases lining up with TRBD1. The J segment lost 1 base and the V segment lost 6 bases, leaving 9 bases of the junction unmatched. Germline CDR1 reads ENHRY; CDR2 reads SYGVKD. This CDR3 comprises 15 residues. The CDR3: CAISPEGGLSYEQYF. Here the CDR3 DNA reads TGTGCCATCAGCCCCGAAGGGGGCCTATCCTACGAGCAGTACTTC.

The rearrangement uses TRBV5-4 and TRBJ2-7; TRBD2 agrees at 7 bases. The CDR3 runs 15 residues. The germline V gene has CDR1 SGHNT and CDR2 YYREEE (reference sequence). The V segment lost 0 bases and the J segment 3 bases; nucleotides outside the gene matches: 6. The chain's CDR3 is CASSLGTSPNYEQYF. CDR3 sequence (DNA): TGTGCCAGCAGCTTGGGGACTAGTCCAAACTACGAGCAGTACTTC.